These T cell receptor beta chains were read from a single sample in a study of cytomegalovirus exposure and HLA in healthy donors. Produced via immunoSEQ multiplex PCR; TCRdb's table is partial and in-frame only. In the table there are about 130,000 clones, around 96% of which are singletons. Sequencing was carried out using PBMCs. The receptor set was obtained from a man younger than 30 in good health and CMV-seronegative. CDR3s include the opening cysteine and the closing phenylalanine or tryptophan. D genes are given only for firm matches. Rows may omit the clone size; those that give it use once, few, many or a size class.

j_call v_call d_call cdr3_length clone_size cdr3_nt cdr3_aa
TRBJ1-4 TRBV9 TRBD1 16 . TGTGCCAGCAGCGTATTTCCGGACAGGGCTAATGAAAAACTGTTTTTT CASSVFPDRANEKLFF
TRBJ2-4 TRBV27 . 13 . TGTGCCAGCAGTTTGGGGGGATCGGGGATTCAGTACTTC CASSLGGSGIQYF
TRBJ2-3 TRBV4-2 . 15 . TGTGCCAGCAGCCAAGATGTGGGGGGTGTAGATACGCAGTATTTT CASSQDVGGVDTQYF
TRBJ1-1 TRBV6-1 TRBD1 14 . TGTGCCAGCCCCTCGACAGGGTGGAACACTGAAGCTTTCTTT CASPSTGWNTEAFF
TRBJ1-2 TRBV2 . 14 . TGTGCCAGCAGACAGGACAGAGCTAACTATGGCTACACCTTC CASRQDRANYGYTF
TRBJ1-2 TRBV7-9 TRBD1 15 . TGTGCCAGCAGCTTAGCATCCACAGGGGGTTATGGCTACACCTTC CASSLASTGGYGYTF
TRBJ1-2 TRBV27 . 13 . TGTGCCAGCAGTTTCGGCGGGGCCCGTGGCTACACCTTC CASSFGGARGYTF
TRBJ1-1 TRBV19 TRBD1 15 . TGTGCCAGTAGTATAACAGGGGGCCTCAACACTGAAGCTTTCTTT CASSITGGLNTEAFF
TRBJ2-3 TRBV30 . 12 . TGTGCCATGGTGTCAGACACAGATACGCAGTATTTT CAMVSDTDTQYF
TRBJ1-5 TRBV28 TRBD1 18 . TGTGCCAGCAGTTTACACGAGGGCATCCCAGGGGGCCATCAGCCCCAGCATTTT CASSLHEGIPGGHQPQHF
TRBJ2-5 TRBV10-3 TRBD2 16 . TGTGCCACAGCAGTGAGGACTAGCGGAGTCCAAGAGACCCAGTACTTC CATAVRTSGVQETQYF
TRBJ1-2 TRBV4-3 TRBD1 15 . TGCGCCAGCAGCCACCGGGACAGGGCTCGGTATGGCTACACCTTC CASSHRDRARYGYTF
TRBJ2-7 TRBV5-4 TRBD2 13 once TGTGCCAGCACCTTAGCGGGAGCCAGCGAGCAGTACTTC CASTLAGASEQYF
TRBJ1-4 TRBV27 TRBD1 16 . TGTGCCAGCAGTTATCTGCAAGTGACAGGGGATGAAAAACTGTTTTTT CASSYLQVTGDEKLFF
TRBJ1-2 TRBV2 TRBD1 14 . TGTGCCAGCAGTCCGATACAGGGGGCAGTAAGCTACACCTTC CASSPIQGAVSYTF
TRBJ1-1 TRBV7-9 TRBD1 14 . TGTGCCAGCAGCGCAGACACAGGGGTAAGTCCGACAGTCTTT CASSADTGVSPTVF
TRBJ2-4 TRBV11-2 TRBD1 15 . TGTGCCAGCAGCCTTTTAGGGACAGGGAGGAACATTCAGTACTTC CASSLLGTGRNIQYF
TRBJ2-3 TRBV5-4 TRBD2 15 . TGTGCCAGCAGCGTTCCTAGCGGCGACACAGATACGCAGTATTTT CASSVPSGDTDTQYF
TRBJ2-3 TRBV7-2 . 18 once TGTGCCAGCAGCTTAGTATCCGGGCAGGGCCCGAGCACAGATACGCAGTATTTT CASSLVSGQGPSTDTQYF
TRBJ2-3 TRBV5-4 TRBD1 18 . TGTGCCAGCAGCCTAGGGCCGACCGGGACAGGGGTTACAGATACGCAGTATTTT CASSLGPTGTGVTDTQYF
TRBJ1-2 TRBV5-1 . 13 . TGCGCCAGCAGCTTGGAGGCCAGGGATGGCTACACCTTC CASSLEARDGYTF
TRBJ2-4 TRBV11-2 TRBD1 16 . TGTGCCAGCAGCTTAGATGGCGCCAGGGGGTCAAACATTCAGTACTTC CASSLDGARGSNIQYF
TRBJ2-2 TRBV4-3 TRBD2 17 . TGCGCCAGCAGCCGGCGGGGACTAGCGGGAGACACCGGGGAGCTGTTTTTT CASSRRGLAGDTGELFF
TRBJ1-1 TRBV19 TRBD1 14 . TGTGCCAGTAGTGTGGGACAGGGAAGAACTGAAGCTTTCTTT CASSVGQGRTEAFF
TRBJ1-5 TRBV18 TRBD1 15 . TGTGCCAGCTCACCGACAGGGTCTAGCAATCAGCCCCAGCATTTT CASSPTGSSNQPQHF
TRBJ1-4 TRBV7-8 . 15 . TGTGCCAGCAGCTTAGTTGCGGGGGCTAATGAAAAACTGTTTTTT CASSLVAGANEKLFF
TRBJ2-1 TRBV13 TRBD2 15 . TGTGCCAGCAGCCCCCGAGGGGGCGGGAGGGCTGAGCAGTTCTTC CASSPRGGGRAEQFF
TRBJ2-2 TRBV18 . 16 . TGTGCCAGCTCACCACGTGGAGAAACGAACACCGGGGAGCTGTTTTTT CASSPRGETNTGELFF
TRBJ2-1 TRBV18 TRBD2 16 once TGTGCCAGCTCACCACCAGGGCTAGCGGGACGCAATGAGCAGTTCTTC CASSPPGLAGRNEQFF
TRBJ2-7 TRBV4-3 TRBD2 15 once TGCGCCAGCAGCCAACATAGCGGGAGGTATCGCGAGCAGTACTTC CASSQHSGRYREQYF
TRBJ2-7 TRBV7-8 TRBD1 16 . TGTGCCAGCTCACTCCCCCTGCAGGGGGTTACCTACGAGCAGTACTTC CASSLPLQGVTYEQYF
TRBJ1-1 TRBV28 . 13 . TGTGCCAGCAACTTTGACTTGAACACTGAAGCTTTCTTT CASNFDLNTEAFF
TRBJ2-7 TRBV11-3 TRBD1 15 . TGTGCCAGCAGCTTAGGCGGGGACAGGGCAAGCGAGCAGTACTTC CASSLGGDRASEQYF
TRBJ1-4 TRBV15 . 14 . TGTGCCACCAGCTCTGGGGGCATGTTTGAAAAACTGTTTTTT CATSSGGMFEKLFF
TRBJ1-1 TRBV5-1 TRBD1 14 . TGCGCCAGCAGCTTGACAGGGGGAACCACTGAAGCTTTCTTT CASSLTGGTTEAFF
TRBJ1-5 TRBV10-3 TRBD1 13 . TGTGCCATCAGCGGACAGGGGAATCAGCCCCAGCATTTT CAISGQGNQPQHF
TRBJ2-1 TRBV23-1 . 14 . TGCGCCAGCACCACAAGGGGGAAGAAAGGTGAGCAGTTCTTC CASTTRGKKGEQFF
TRBJ1-1 TRBV5-1 TRBD1 13 . TGCGCCAGCAAGGGACAGATGAACACTGAAGCTTTCTTT CASKGQMNTEAFF
TRBJ2-7 TRBV6-5 . 14 . TGTGCCAGCAGTTACTCCGGGGGAAACTACGAGCAGTACTTC CASSYSGGNYEQYF
TRBJ2-1 TRBV27 TRBD2 20 once TGTGCCAGCAGCCGACCACCCGGGACTAGCGGGACCCTGAATTCCAATGAGCAGTTCTTC CASSRPPGTSGTLNSNEQFF
TRBJ2-1 TRBV27 TRBD2 17 . TGTGCCAGCAGAGAGACGCCCGGGGGACTAGTCGTCGATGAGCAGTTCTTC CASRETPGGLVVDEQFF
TRBJ2-2 TRBV5-5 . 15 . TGTGCCAGCAGTGGGGGGACGACGAACACCGGGGAGCTGTTTTTT CASSGGTTNTGELFF
TRBJ2-1 TRBV28 . 16 . TGTGCCAGCAGTTTAAGTACAGGCTTTACCTACAATGAGCAGTTCTTC CASSLSTGFTYNEQFF
TRBJ2-3 TRBV6-5 . 15 . TGTGCCAGCAGTTACTCGAGGGGGGGGACAGATACGCAGTATTTT CASSYSRGGTDTQYF
TRBJ1-2 TRBV28 TRBD1 18 . TGTGCCAGCAGAGCTACACCGGGACAGGGGGCTCCCTACTATGGCTACACCTTC CASRATPGQGAPYYGYTF